This TCR beta chain was recovered during a study of T cell changes during pregnancy in multiple sclerosis. This clone was picked up one time. The table came from immunoSEQ multiplex PCR; TCRdb's copy has only in-frame clones and leaves some out. The sample lists about 110,000 clones; approximately 90% were seen once. Trimming stripped 2 bases from V and 5 bases from J, with 9 bases between. Germline loops: CDR1 MNHEY, CDR2 SVGAGI. The CDR3 spans 13 residues. This sequence joins TRBV6-5 and TRBJ1-1; no firm D call. The sequenced sample was peripheral blood, obtained after pregnancy. The receptor comes from a female donor with multiple sclerosis, enrolled in a pregnancy study. The CDR3 sequence is CASSYMRETEAFF. CDR3 nucleotide sequence: TGTGCCAGCAGTTACATGAGGGAAACTGAAGCTTTCTTT.